These T cell receptor beta chains were read from a single sample in a study of blood T cell repertoires in COVID-19. Generated by immunoSEQ multiplex PCR, the TCRdb table keeps only in-frame clones and is missing some. The sample carries about 130,000 clones, 86% recorded once. Sequenced material: PBMCs or T cells enriched from blood (not recorded which). Source of these receptors: a woman aged 45-65 years who had recovered from COVID-19. The CDR3 runs from the conserved cysteine through the conserved F or W. The D gene is left open where the match is weak. Not every row has a clone size; where given, it reads once, few, many or a size class.

v_gene,j_gene,d_gene,abundance,CDR3nt,CDR3aa
TRBV19,TRBJ1-1,NA,few,TGTGCCAGTAATCGCCAGGGAATACCTGAAGCTTTCTTT,CASNRQGIPEAFF
TRBV5-1,TRBJ2-1,NA,few,TGCGCCAGCAGCTTGGACAGTCGCTCCTACAATGAGCAGTTCTTC,CASSLDSRSYNEQFF
TRBV7-2,TRBJ2-1,TRBD2,once,TGTGCCAGCAGCCCCTATCAAGGACTAGCGGGTGAGGTCTTC,CASSPYQGLAGEVF
TRBV6-5,TRBJ2-7,NA,few,TGTGCCAGCAGCTATAACGGCGAGCAGTACTTC,CASSYNGEQYF
TRBV7-8,TRBJ2-6,TRBD2,once,TGTGCCAGCAGCCCCTTAGCGGGGGGGCCCTCGGGGGCCAACGTCCTGACTTTC,CASSPLAGGPSGANVLTF
TRBV3-1/TRBV3-2,TRBJ2-2,NA,NA,TGTGCCAGCAGCCCCCAGGGGTCCGGAAACACCGGGGAGCTGTTTTTT,CASSPQGSGNTGELFF
TRBV3-1/TRBV3-2,TRBJ2-1,NA,once,TGTGCCAGCAGCCTCTTACAGGGATCCTCCTACAATGAGCAGTTCTTC,CASSLLQGSSYNEQFF
TRBV19,TRBJ1-2,TRBD1,NA,TGTGCCAGTAGTATAGAGCAGGACAGGCGCGACTACACCTTC,CASSIEQDRRDYTF
TRBV5-6,TRBJ1-6,NA,NA,TGTGCCAGCAGCTTGAGGCAGGCGTTGGGGCTCCTCCACTTT,CASSLRQALGLLHF
TRBV9,TRBJ2-7,TRBD2,NA,TGTGCCAGCAGCACCGGACTAGCGGGCGAGCAGTACTTC,CASSTGLAGEQYF
TRBV7-8,TRBJ2-1,NA,NA,TGTGCCAGCAGCATGGGTGGGCGTTTCGGGCAGTTCTTC,CASSMGGRFGQFF
TRBV3-1/TRBV3-2,TRBJ1-2,NA,NA,TGTGCCAGCAGCCCCGTAGGGGAAACGTATGGCTACACCTTC,CASSPVGETYGYTF
TRBV19,TRBJ2-7,TRBD1,few,TGTGCCAGTAGTAAAGGACAGGGGGCCTACGAGCAGTACTTC,CASSKGQGAYEQYF
TRBV30,TRBJ1-1,NA,NA,TGTGCCTGTAGGATCATTGGAGTCGATGAAGCTTTCTTT,CACRIIGVDEAFF
TRBV11-3,TRBJ1-1,TRBD1,NA,TGTGCCAGCAGCTTAAGGGACAGGGGAACGAACACTGAAGCTTTCTTT,CASSLRDRGTNTEAFF
TRBV5-6,TRBJ2-2,TRBD1,few,TGTGCCAGCAGCGCGCTCGGGACAGGGGTGGTCGGCGGGGAGCTGTTTTTT,CASSALGTGVVGGELFF
TRBV7-9,TRBJ1-6,NA,NA,TGTGCCAGCAGCTTAAGCGGGGGTGGTTCACCCCTCCACTTT,CASSLSGGGSPLHF
TRBV4-1,TRBJ1-2,NA,NA,TGCGCCAGCAGCCAAGCTGCAGGGAGGGGGAACTATGGCTACACCTTC,CASSQAAGRGNYGYTF
TRBV11-3,TRBJ1-1,NA,NA,TGTGCCAGCAGCTTTATAAGGGAGGCTGAAGCTTTCTTT,CASSFIREAEAFF
TRBV2,TRBJ1-5,NA,NA,TGTGCCAGCAGTGGACAGCGGGGCTTAGGGAATCAGCCCCAGCATTTT,CASSGQRGLGNQPQHF
TRBV10-3,TRBJ2-2,NA,NA,TGTGCCATCAGTGAGTCAAGGGGGACGAACACCGGGGAGCTGTTTTTT,CAISESRGTNTGELFF
TRBV7-2,TRBJ2-3,TRBD2,NA,TGTGCCAGCAGCCAGGGACTAGCGGGGGGGAGGGATACGCAGTATTTT,CASSQGLAGGRDTQYF
TRBV6-5,TRBJ2-4,TRBD2,once,TGTGCCAGCAGTTACGGGACTAGCGGGGGGGTAGACATTCAGTACTTC,CASSYGTSGGVDIQYF
TRBV6-7,TRBJ1-5,TRBD1,NA,TGTGCCAGCAGTTACGGAAGGACAGGGGGCGGCCAGCCCCAGCATTTT,CASSYGRTGGGQPQHF
TRBV19,TRBJ2-5,NA,NA,TGTGCCAGTAGTATTATGTCGCGGCAAGAGACCCAGTACTTC,CASSIMSRQETQYF
TRBV13,TRBJ2-1,TRBD1,NA,TGTGCCAGCAGCTCCCCGGGACAGGGGGTTGGTGAGCAGTTCTTC,CASSSPGQGVGEQFF
TRBV12-3/TRBV12-4,TRBJ2-7,NA,once,TGTGCCAGCAGTTTTGAGATTTACGAGCAGTACTTC,CASSFEIYEQYF
TRBV18,TRBJ1-6,NA,NA,TGTGCCAGCTCGGCTACGACAGGATTCTCCTATAATTCACCCCTCCACTTT,CASSATTGFSYNSPLHF
TRBV5-1,TRBJ1-1,NA,NA,TGCGCCAGCAGCAAGGCAGGTCGGGGGAACACTGAAGCTTTCTTT,CASSKAGRGNTEAFF
TRBV5-8,TRBJ2-7,TRBD1,NA,TGTGCCAGCAGCGTCGACAGGGCTCGGGGGTACTTC,CASSVDRARGYF
TRBV3-1/TRBV3-2,TRBJ2-1,NA,NA,TGTGCCAGCAGCCCCAATGAGAGGAGCGGTGAGCAGTTCTTC,CASSPNERSGEQFF
TRBV12-3/TRBV12-4,TRBJ2-3,NA,NA,TGTGCCAGCAGTTGGAGGAATACGCAGTATTTT,CASSWRNTQYF
TRBV27,TRBJ1-1,NA,once,TGTGCCAGCAGTTTATTCGGGCGTGAGGGCACTGAAGCTTTCTTT,CASSLFGREGTEAFF
TRBV4-3,TRBJ1-6,NA,NA,TGCGCCAGCAGCCAAGCGGGGGTTGGGAATTCACCCCTCCACTTT,CASSQAGVGNSPLHF
TRBV7-9,TRBJ2-3,TRBD2,NA,TGTGCCAGCAGCGGAGAGGCGGGGGGGAGCACAGATACGCAGTATTTT,CASSGEAGGSTDTQYF
TRBV19,TRBJ2-2,TRBD1,NA,TGTGCCAGTAGAGACAGGGGGCTAGGCGGGGAGCTGTTTTTT,CASRDRGLGGELFF
TRBV27,TRBJ2-7,TRBD2,NA,TGTGCCAGCAGTTTATGGGGGGAGGGGTCCTACGAGCAGTACTTC,CASSLWGEGSYEQYF
TRBV3-1/TRBV3-2,TRBJ2-1,NA,NA,TGTGCCAGCAGCCAAGAAATTATCCAGGGGGGAAGGGGTGAGCAGTTCTTC,CASSQEIIQGGRGEQFF
TRBV7-2,TRBJ1-4,NA,NA,TGTGCCAGCAGCCCCAGTGGGAGCGCAACTAATGAAAAACTGTTTTTT,CASSPSGSATNEKLFF
TRBV5-4,TRBJ1-6,NA,NA,TGTGCCAGCAGCTCTCGGGGGGATAGGAATTCACCCCTCCACTTT,CASSSRGDRNSPLHF
TRBV7-2,TRBJ2-4,NA,NA,TGTGCCAGCAGCTTATCCTTAGCCAAAAACATTCAGTACTTC,CASSLSLAKNIQYF
TRBV9,TRBJ2-5,NA,NA,TGTGCCAGCAGCGTAGCGGAAGAGACCCAGTACTTC,CASSVAEETQYF
TRBV27,TRBJ2-6,NA,NA,TGTGCCAGCAGTCAAGCCCCCATCGACAGGGCCAACGTCCTGACTTTC,CASSQAPIDRANVLTF
TRBV7-8,TRBJ2-3,TRBD2,NA,TGTGCCAGCAGCTTAGAACTAGCGGGGGGAGATACGCAGTATTTT,CASSLELAGGDTQYF
TRBV2,TRBJ2-5,TRBD1,NA,TGTGCCAGCATTAAAGGGGGCGCGGTTAGTCAAGAGACCCAGTACTTC,CASIKGGAVSQETQYF
TRBV6-5,TRBJ2-3,TRBD2,NA,TGTGCCAGCAGGTCCCTAGCGGGCCTCACAGATACGCAGTATTTT,CASRSLAGLTDTQYF
TRBV14,TRBJ1-2,NA,once,TGTGCCAGCAGCCAGGAAGGGAGGCGGTTTGGCTACACCTTC,CASSQEGRRFGYTF
TRBV19,TRBJ2-5,TRBD1,NA,TGTGCCAGTAGCCTCACAGGGGCCGCGGAGACCCAGTACTTC,CASSLTGAAETQYF
TRBV29-1,TRBJ2-1,TRBD2,NA,TGCAGCGTTGAAGGCCTCGGGGGGGCCCTTTACAATGAGCAGTTCTTC,CSVEGLGGALYNEQFF
TRBV25-1,TRBJ2-7,NA,NA,TGTGCCAGCAGTGATAAGTTTAACTTCTACGAGCAGTACTTC,CASSDKFNFYEQYF
TRBV6-2/TRBV6-3,TRBJ2-2,NA,NA,TGTGCCAGCAGTTACTCCTGGCGGGGGAACACCGGGGAGCTGTTTTTT,CASSYSWRGNTGELFF
TRBV7-2,TRBJ1-5,NA,NA,TGTGCCAGCAGCAGGTGGGGGGTTGATCAGCCCCAGCATTTT,CASSRWGVDQPQHF
TRBV6-2/TRBV6-3,TRBJ1-5,NA,NA,TGTGCCAGCAGTTCAACAGGATATAGCAATCAGCCCCAGCATTTT,CASSSTGYSNQPQHF
TRBV5-1,TRBJ2-1,TRBD2,NA,TGCGCCAGCAGCTTGGCCGGGGGGGCCTCCCGCTTCGACTACAATGAGCAGTTCTTC,CASSLAGGASRFDYNEQFF
TRBV10-3,TRBJ1-1,TRBD1,NA,TGTGCCATCAGCAGGGACAGGGTGTCTGTTTTCTTT,CAISRDRVSVFF